Given below is one T cell receptor beta chain in context. Its antigen is currently unknown. This entry belongs to a study of CD8 T cells in ankylosing spondylitis. Study-level results: CD8+ disease-linked clones were present at relatively low frequencies in blood. Roughly eight highly homologous variants made up a TCR beta motif that seemed to typify ankylosing spondylitis blood. Prior work had noted some motif variants in reactive arthritis blood and synovial fluid. Significant enrichment of disease-linked clones was reportedly seen in matched ankylosing spondylitis synovial fluid.

Researchers built TCR beta libraries using quantitative 5'-RACE with molecular barcodes. TCRdb re-called the 5' RACE reads with MiXCR, one entry per CDR3 protein. The data hold about 500,000 distinct CDR3 sequences, with about an eighth observed a single time. This CDR3 comprises 16 residues. V was cut by 4 bases and J by 3 bases, with 17 bases left in between. Germline V lookup: CDR1 SGHTS, CDR2 YDEGEE. Sample: blood, either unsorted or a sorted T cell fraction (not recorded which). The TCR was taken from a male donor with ankylosing spondylitis. The chain links TRBV5-8 to TRBJ1-5; no clear D gene. The CDR3 bases are TGTGCCAGCAGCCCCGCAGGACGCGGGTACAATCAGCCCCAGCATTTT. Its translation: CASSPAGRGYNQPQHF.